These 31 T cell receptor beta chains were sequenced from one sample in a study of CD8 T cells in ankylosing spondylitis. TCRdb processed the 5' RACE reads anew with MiXCR; each CDR3 protein has one entry. The sample has 250,000 to 350,000 distinct CDR3 sequences, less than 25% seen once. Sequenced material: blood, either unsorted or a sorted T cell fraction (not recorded which). All receptors come from a female donor with ankylosing spondylitis or in good health (not recorded which).

This clonotype was seen more than once but under ten times. The CDR3, as DNA: TGTGCCACCAGCAGAGGGCCCGGGGAGCTGTTTTTT. Its translation: CATSRGPGELFF. The genes are TRBV15 and TRBJ2-2; D not certain. The ends were cut back, 1 base at V and 6 bases at J, with 3 bases in the middle. The CDR3 is 12 residues long. Germline lookup yields CDR1 LNHNV and CDR2 YYDKDF (reference sequence).

J is TRBJ2-3 and V is TRBV6-4; 10 nucleotides match TRBD2. The CDR3 runs 15 residues. V was clipped by 6 bases and J by 6 bases; unmatched bases: 9. The germline V gene has CDR1 MRHNA and CDR2 SNTAGT. For the CDR3, the DNA is TGTGCCAGCAGATCGTCAGCGGGAGGGCCCGATACGCAGTATTTT. This gives the protein CASRSSAGGPDTQYF.

In regard to this clonotype: With a much larger clone just one base away, this may be a read error. The chain employs TRBV7-9 and TRBJ1-1, with unresolved D. Germline-derived CDR1 and CDR2 are SEHNR and FQNEAQ (reference sequence). CDR3 length: 15 residues. CDR3 sequence reads: CASSLGVGMNTEASF. CDR3 DNA: TGTGCCAGCAGCTTAGGAGTGGGGATGAACACTGAAGCTTCCTTT.

This clonotype showed up just a few times. This chain connects TRBV7-9 to TRBJ2-1; D might be TRBD2 (6 bases). In germline, CDR1 is SEHNR, CDR2 FQNEAQ (reference sequence). Deletions cut 4 bases from V and 0 bases from J, with 13 bases between. The CDR3 is made up of 16 amino acids. The CDR3 DNA reads as TGTGCCAGCAGCTCGGATAGCGGTAGCTCCTACAATGAGCAGTTCTTC. Protein product: CASSSDSGSSYNEQFF.

This clonotype was recorded at least ten times. V gene TRBV10-3 combines with J gene TRBJ1-1, with D possibly TRBD1 on 6 matching bases. With 3 bases removed from V and 2 bases from J, the gap between germline ends came to 10 bases. The germline V gene has CDR1 ENHRY and CDR2 SYGVKD. The CDR3 length is 14 residues. The CDR3 spells CAISEGRGNTEAFF. CDR3 bases: TGTGCCATCAGTGAAGGCAGGGGCAACACTGAAGCTTTCTTT.

At least ten counts were recorded for this clonotype. The V and J genes are TRBV29-1 and TRBJ2-4; perhaps TRBD1 as D (5 bases). The CDR3 consists of 13 residues. Looked up from germline, CDR1 is SQVTM and CDR2 is ANQGSEA. Trimming took off 4 bases at V and 0 bases at J, with 7 bases between the two ends. CDR3 sequence reads: CSVAREAKNIQYF. The CDR3 nucleotides are TGCAGCGTTGCCAGGGAAGCCAAAAACATTCAGTACTTC.

This clonotype was seen only a few times. This sequence joins TRBV10-3 and TRBJ2-1; weak D call: TRBD2 (6 bases). This CDR3 has 15 residues. Germline CDR1 ENHRY, CDR2 SYGVKD. Deletions cut 3 bases from V and 4 bases from J, with 13 bases between. The CDR3 DNA is TGTGCCATCAGTGACATTGGAGGGCCTTACAATGAGCAGTTCTTC. It specifies CAISDIGGPYNEQFF.

This chain uses TRBV29-1 with TRBJ1-2; TRBD1 matches at 8 bases. CDR1 and CDR2 (germline): SQVTM, ANQGSEA. V lost 7 bases, J lost 0 bases, and 4 bases stayed unmatched. The CDR3 extends over 13 amino acids. The CDR3 loop is CSADRGANYGYTF. Here the CDR3 DNA reads TGCAGCGCTGACAGGGGAGCTAACTATGGCTACACCTTC.

A few counts support this clonotype. The chain combines TRBV7-2 with TRBJ2-2; D gene unclear. The germline V gene has CDR1 SGHTA and CDR2 FQGNSA. The V end was cut by 3 bases, the J end by 2 bases, with 10 bases between. The CDR3 loop spans 15 amino acids. The CDR3 coding sequence is TGTGCCAGCAGCTTGGACCTACTCAACACCGGGGAGCTGTTTTTT. Translating gives CASSLDLLNTGELFF.

The table lists this clonotype with a few counts. The chain uses TRBV2 and TRBJ2-7; 8 nucleotides agree with TRBD1. V trimming: 6 bases; J trimming: 3 bases; junction bases outside the gene matches: 4. The length of the CDR3 is 13 residues. CDR1 is SNHLY and CDR2 is FYNNEI in the germline V gene. Here the CDR3 DNA reads TGTGCCAGCAGATCGGGACAGGTCTACGAGCAGTACTTC. It is translated as CASRSGQVYEQYF.

V is TRBV11-3 and J is TRBJ2-2; D not resolved. The CDR3 has 13 amino acids. Germline V gene lookup returns CDR1 SGHNT and CDR2 YENEEA. V lost 6 bases, J lost 1 base, and 6 bases lay in between. CDR3 amino acids: CASRGKNTGELFF. CDR3 bases: TGTGCCAGCAGGGGAAAGAACACCGGGGAGCTGTTTTTT.

This clonotype turned up a few times. This chain links TRBV12-3 or TRBV12-4 with TRBJ2-1; 8 bases agree with TRBD1. The trim removed 2 bases at V and 7 bases at J, leaving 13 bases unmatched. The CDR3 totals 17 residues. CDR3 region: CASSLSRGQGARNEQFF. The CDR3 DNA reads TGTGCCAGCAGTTTAAGCCGGGGGCAGGGGGCGCGAAATGAGCAGTTCTTC.

This clonotype was observed a handful of times. The germline gene is not matched at one end of the junction; a read error may be the cause. The chain joins TRBV12-3 or TRBV12-4 to TRBJ2-7; possible D gene TRBD1, 6 bases. The CDR3 contains 12 residues. The CDR3 DNA reads TGTGCCAGCAGTTTGGGGACACTATTCAGGGACTTC. Translation gives CASSLGTLFRDF.

Only a few counts were recorded for this clonotype. This chain uses TRBV20-1 with TRBJ2-3, with D hard to call. The CDR3 spans 13 residues. V lost 8 bases, J lost 0 bases, and 12 bases lay in between. Looked up from germline, CDR1 is DFQATT and CDR2 is SNEGSKA (reference sequence). For the CDR3, the DNA is TGCAGTAGCTGGGCTGCTAGCACAGATACGCAGTATTTT. Its protein product is CSSWAASTDTQYF.

The genes are TRBV16 and TRBJ2-1, with 8 bases identical to TRBD1. Germline CDR1 KGHSY, CDR2 FQNENV. This CDR3 is 14 amino acids long. V trimming: 4 bases; J trimming: 7 bases; junction bases outside the gene matches: 6. CDR3 nucleotide sequence: TGTGCCAGCAGCCCCTGGACAGGGTATAATGAGCAGTTCTTC. This sequence encodes CASSPWTGYNEQFF. The full variable domain, in which reference TRBV16 and TRBJ2-1 provide the parts outside the CDR3, is GEEVAQTPKHLVRGEGQKAKLYCAPIKGHSYVFWYQQVLKNEFKFLISFQNENVFDETGMPKERFSAKCLPNSPCSLEIQATKLEDSAVYFCASSPWTGYNEQFFGPGTRLTVL.

The chain employs TRBV11-2 and TRBJ2-7; D gene unclear. The CDR3 totals 13 residues. Trimming left V 5 bases short and J 5 bases short, with 13 bases between. CDR1 is SGHAT, CDR2 FQNNGV, per germline. Here the CDR3 reads CASSPLARDEQYF. The DNA of the CDR3 is TGTGCCAGCAGCCCCCTCGCTAGGGACGAGCAGTACTTC.

This clonotype was counted only a few times. The chain combines TRBV20-1 with TRBJ1-1; D gene unclear. V lost 6 bases and J lost 7, with 15 bases in between. Per germline, CDR1 DFQATT and CDR2 SNEGSKA (reference sequence). The CDR3 totals 12 residues. As DNA, the CDR3 is TGCAGTGCCTTCCCCACGGGCAGTGAAGCTTTCTTT. Protein sequence: CSAFPTGSEAFF.

The chain joins TRBV27 to TRBJ1-1; D remains ambiguous. V was cut by 2 bases and J by 10 bases, with 14 bases left in between. Germline V lookup: CDR1 MNHEY, CDR2 SMNVEV (reference sequence). CDR3 length: 13 residues. The CDR3 region is CASSLAGLSGAFF. CDR3 sequence (DNA): TGTGCCAGCAGTTTAGCCGGACTCAGCGGAGCTTTCTTT.

The V gene is TRBV25-1, the J gene TRBJ2-3; 8 nucleotides agree with TRBD2. Germline CDR1 reads MGHDK; CDR2 reads SYGVNS. This CDR3 spans 12 amino acids. Written as DNA, the CDR3 is TGTGGTACTAGCGGCTACACAGATACGCAGTATTTT. This codes for CGTSGYTDTQYF.

This clonotype was seen more than once but under ten times. This rearrangement joins TRBV12-3 or TRBV12-4 to TRBJ1-5; TRBD1 matches 7 bases. CDR3 length equals 14 residues. V lost 5 bases and J lost 10; bases outside the gene matches: 11. CDR3 residues: CASSPDRVVQPQHF. Written as DNA, the CDR3 is TGTGCCAGCAGTCCCGACAGGGTTGTTCAACCCCAGCATTTT.

The J gene is TRBJ2-2, the V gene TRBV10-3, with D perhaps matching TRBD2 (6 bases). CDR1 and CDR2 from the germline V gene are ENHRY and SYGVKD. The length of the CDR3 is 15 residues. Trimming took off 0 bases at V and 7 bases at J, with 12 bases between the two ends. CDR3 nucleotide sequence: TGTGCCATCAGTGAGTCTGGGACTTCGGACGGGGAGCTGTTTTTT. Translation gives CAISESGTSDGELFF.

The sample holds many counts of this clonotype. The DNA of the CDR3 is TGCAGCGTTGAAGATCCCAGATACACTGAAGCTTTCTTT. Its protein is CSVEDPRYTEAFF. This chain links TRBV29-1 with TRBJ1-1; D is undetermined. Looked up from germline, CDR1 is SQVTM and CDR2 is ANQGSEA. This CDR3 is 13 amino acids long. V shed 0 bases and J shed 3 bases, with 8 bases lying between them.

The chain is built from TRBV4-3 and TRBJ2-2; unclear D gene. The V and J ends lost 1 base and 4 bases respectively, with 13 bases between them. Germline values: CDR1 LGHNA, CDR2 YSLEER. The CDR3 spans 16 residues. CDR3 DNA sequence: TGCGCCAGCAGCCAAGTAGGTGTAGGCCGCACCGGGGAGCTGTTTTTT. Translated, it gives CASSQVGVGRTGELFF.

CDR3 region: CASSLAKLGTQETQYF. The CDR3 DNA reads TGCGCCAGCAGCTTGGCCAAACTAGGGACACAAGAGACCCAGTACTTC. The chain links TRBV5-1 to TRBJ2-5; D might be TRBD1 (6 bases). In germline, CDR1 is SGHRS, CDR2 YFSETQ. V dropped 0 bases and J dropped 2 bases, with 14 bases sitting between them. This CDR3 has 16 amino acids.

In its sample, this clonotype was seen many times. V gene TRBV20-1 combines with J gene TRBJ2-7, with 13 bases that match TRBD2. This CDR3 is 15 amino acids long. Unmatched junction bases numbered 9, after V lost 5 bases and J lost 5 bases. Germline assignment: CDR1 DFQATT and CDR2 SNEGSKA (reference sequence). The CDR3 sequence is CSAPRTSGSSHEQYF. The CDR3 DNA reads TGCAGTGCTCCAAGGACTAGCGGGAGTTCCCACGAGCAGTACTTC.

V usage is TRBV2 and J usage is TRBJ2-2; D is undetermined. Germline lookup yields CDR1 SNHLY and CDR2 FYNNEI. The CDR3 is made up of 14 amino acids. Trimming stripped 0 bases from V and 1 base from J, with 3 bases between. For the CDR3, the DNA is TGTGCCAGCAGTGAAGCCATGAACACCGGGGAGCTGTTTTTT. It is translated as CASSEAMNTGELFF.

This chain joins TRBV10-3 and TRBJ1-1, with TRBD1 as a possible D gene (6 bases). The V end was cut by 10 bases, the J end by 5 bases, with 20 bases between. CDR1 ENHRY and CDR2 SYGVKD come from the germline V gene. The CDR3 length is 14 residues. The CDR3 region has the DNA TGTGCCACCAACGGGGGCAGGGGAAAAACTGAAGCTTTCTTT. Its protein is CATNGGRGKTEAFF.

In its sample, this clonotype was seen a few times. The chain joins TRBV7-9 to TRBJ2-5, with D perhaps TRBD2 (5 bases). The CDR3 totals 14 residues. V dropped 5 bases and J dropped 3 bases, with 13 bases sitting between them. Per the germline V gene, CDR1 is SEHNR and CDR2 is FQNEAQ (reference sequence). The CDR3 DNA is TGTGCCAGCAGCAAAACCCGGGATAAAGAGACCCAGTACTTC. Translating it yields CASSKTRDKETQYF.

This clonotype was detected ten times or more. The chain is built from TRBV5-1 and TRBJ2-7; 13 bases agree with TRBD2. Looked up from germline, CDR1 is SGHRS and CDR2 is YFSETQ. The CDR3 runs to 15 residues. V dropped 2 bases and J dropped 3; count of bases not matched to a gene: 2. CDR3 protein: CASSLGTSGNYEQYF. The DNA for the CDR3 is TGCGCCAGCAGCTTAGGGACTAGCGGGAACTACGAGCAGTACTTC. Together with reference TRBV5-1 and TRBJ2-7, the CDR3 gives the full variable domain: KAGVTQTPRYLIKTRGQQVTLSCSPISGHRSVSWYQQTPGQGLQFLFEYFSETQRNKGNFPGRFSGRQFSNSRSEMNVSTLELGDSALYLCASSLGTSGNYEQYFGPGTRLTVT.

The rearrangement links TRBV24-1 to TRBJ2-2; the D is unclear. From germline, CDR1 is KGHDR and CDR2 SFDVKD. The CDR3 contains 14 residues. Trimming took 5 bases from V and 5 from J, leaving 11 bases between them. The CDR3 loop reads CATSARGQTGELFF. Here the CDR3 DNA reads TGTGCCACCAGTGCCCGTGGGCAGACCGGGGAGCTGTTTTTT.

This clonotype was counted a few times. The gene calls are TRBV20-1 and TRBJ2-1; TRBD2 is a possible D gene (5 bases). The germline V and J ends were trimmed by 0 bases and 9 bases, with 21 bases remaining between them. Germline CDR1 reads DFQATT; CDR2 reads SNEGSKA (reference sequence). The CDR3 spans 16 residues. The CDR3 nucleotides are TGCAGTGCTAGAGATCCTAGGACTCCCGGGCCCGGTGAGCAGTTCTTC. This sequence encodes CSARDPRTPGPGEQFF.